The rows below give T cell receptor beta chains drawn from one sample of a study of blood T cell repertoires in COVID-19. The repertoire was sequenced with immunoSEQ multiplex PCR; TCRdb's copy has only in-frame clones and lacks some. Seen here are under 500,000 clones, around 89% observed once, and the top ten hold 4% to 5.5%. Material for sequencing was peripheral blood. These receptors were taken from a woman in her thirties with acute or convalescent COVID-19. CDR3s include the opening cysteine and the closing phenylalanine or tryptophan. A D gene is named only where the DNA matches it firmly. Some rows have no size entry. The others give once, few or many, or a class for an expanded clone.

>TRBJ1-6|-|-|TRBV7-2
CASSMTDFNSPLHF
TGTGCCAGCAGCATGACAGATTTTAATTCACCCCTCCACTTT
>TRBJ2-2|-|TRBD1|TRBV3-1/TRBV3-2
CATGTANTGELFF
TGTGCCACCGGGACAGCCAACACCGGGGAGCTGTTTTTT
>TRBJ1-5|-|-|TRBV21-1
CASSKGSRGSNQPQHF
TGTGCCAGCAGCAAAGGCAGCAGGGGTAGCAATCAGCCCCAGCATTTT
>TRBJ2-7|-|TRBD1|TRBV2
CASSPDRGDEQYF
TGTGCCAGCAGCCCGGACAGGGGCGACGAGCAGTACTTC
>TRBJ2-3|-|-|TRBV10-3
CATWGGGAFQQYF
TGTGCCACTTGGGGTGGGGGGGCCTTTCAGCAGTATTTT
>TRBJ2-2|once|-|TRBV5-1
CASSLAPISSAGELFF
TGCGCCAGCAGCTTGGCCCCAATTTCTAGCGCCGGGGAGCTGTTTTTT
>TRBJ2-2|-|-|TRBV29-1
CSAGQTNTGELFF
TGCAGCGCAGGACAGACGAACACCGGGGAGCTGTTTTTT
>TRBJ2-1|-|TRBD2|TRBV7-2
CASSWRAGDEQFF
TGTGCCAGCAGCTGGCGAGCGGGGGATGAGCAGTTCTTC
>TRBJ2-5|-|TRBD2|TRBV2
CANILAGAETQYF
TGTGCCAACATACTAGCGGGGGCAGAGACCCAGTACTTC
>TRBJ2-7|-|-|TRBV5-6
CASSPNYEQYF
TGTGCCAGCAGCCCAAATTACGAGCAGTACTTC
>TRBJ2-1|-|-|TRBV14
CASGDNYNEQFF
TGTGCCAGCGGGGACAATTACAATGAGCAGTTCTTC
>TRBJ2-1|-|TRBD2|TRBV6-5
CASKSTSGGYWQFF
TGTGCCAGCAAGTCGACTAGCGGGGGGTACTGGCAGTTCTTC
>TRBJ2-1|-|-|TRBV7-8
CASSPWWGDNEQFF
TGTGCCAGCAGCCCCTGGTGGGGGGACAATGAGCAGTTCTTC
>TRBJ1-1|-|TRBD1|TRBV19
CASSTLQGRAFF
TGTGCCAGTAGTACATTACAGGGGAGAGCTTTCTTT
>TRBJ2-5|-|TRBD1|TRBV2
CASSLRDSAVETQYF
TGTGCCAGCAGCCTCCGGGACAGCGCTGTAGAGACCCAGTACTTC
>TRBJ2-2|-|-|TRBV19
CASSAGGPNTGELFF
TGTGCCAGTAGTGCCGGGGGGCCGAACACCGGGGAGCTGTTTTTT